Following are 29 T cell receptor beta chains from one sample sequenced in a study of shared clonotypes between healthy human individuals. Sequenced by immunoSEQ multiplex PCR; TCRdb stores in-frame clones only, minus some. The table lists fewer than 1.8 million clones, approximately 98.5% of them singletons, with approximately 0.38% in the top ten. The sequenced material came from naive CD4+ T cells sorted from blood. Subset in this sample: CD45RA+ positively selected. These receptors were obtained from a young man in good health.

The V gene is TRBV7-6, the J gene TRBJ2-1; possible D gene TRBD2, 5 bases. The CDR3 contains 19 residues. Trimming pared 0 bases from V and 5 bases from J, leaving 23 bases between. Germline lookup yields CDR1 SGHVS and CDR2 FNYEAQ. The CDR3 here is CASSLALMKRAVTDNEQFF. The CDR3 nucleotides read TGTGCCAGCAGCTTAGCGTTGATGAAGCGAGCGGTGACTGACAATGAGCAGTTCTTC.

A single count supports this clone. V and J are TRBV10-2 and TRBJ2-1; D is undetermined. CDR3 length equals 14 residues. Trimming pared 8 bases from V and 7 bases from J, leaving 18 bases between. Germline lookup yields CDR1 WSHSY and CDR2 SAAADI. CDR3 sequence reads: CASLRETLRNEQFF. CDR3 bases: TGCGCCAGCCTCCGTGAAACCCTCCGTAATGAGCAGTTCTTC.

The V call is TRBV7-9, the J call TRBJ2-3, with 12 nucleotides matching TRBD2. The V segment lost 4 bases and the J segment 2 bases; nucleotides outside the gene matches: 7. CDR1 and CDR2 from the germline V gene are SEHNR and FQNEAQ (reference sequence). The CDR3 is 17 amino acids. CDR3 nucleotide sequence: TGTGCCAGCAGCTACCGGACTAGCGGGGTTTACACAGATACGCAGTATTTT. Encoded protein: CASSYRTSGVYTDTQYF.

The chain is built from TRBV27 and TRBJ1-2; D ambiguous. The CDR3 contains 16 residues. V dropped 5 bases and J dropped 1 base, with 17 bases sitting between them. Looked up from germline, CDR1 is MNHEY and CDR2 is SMNVEV (reference sequence). The CDR3 loop is CASSLRHSAYNYGYTF. For the CDR3, the DNA is TGTGCCAGCAGTCTCCGGCACTCGGCTTATAACTATGGCTACACCTTC.

The chain couples TRBV6-4 to TRBJ2-7; D is unresolved. V was cut by 0 bases and J by 3 bases, with 15 bases left in between. This CDR3 region has 16 residues. In germline, CDR1 is MRHNA, CDR2 SNTAGT. CDR3 nucleotides: TGTGCCAGCAGTGACTCCCACTCAAGCAGGAACTACGAGCAGTACTTC. It specifies CASSDSHSSRNYEQYF.

The chain joins TRBV5-1 to TRBJ2-4, with a possible D match to TRBD1 (6 bases). Trimming stripped 7 bases from V and 8 bases from J, with 16 bases between. Per germline, CDR1 SGHRS and CDR2 YFSETQ. The CDR3 length is 13 residues. The CDR3 here is CASAKVDSDIQYF. The DNA for the CDR3 is TGCGCCAGCGCCAAGGTGGACAGTGACATTCAGTACTTC. Drawing the rest from reference TRBV5-1 and TRBJ2-4, the complete variable domain is KAGVTQTPRYLIKTRGQQVTLSCSPISGHRSVSWYQQTPGQGLQFLFEYFSETQRNKGNFPGRFSGRQFSNSRSEMNVSTLELGDSALYLCASAKVDSDIQYFGAGTRLSVL.

J is TRBJ2-2 and V is TRBV7-2; D is unresolved. Germline V gives CDR1 SGHTA, CDR2 FQGNSA. The length of the CDR3 is 16 residues. V was trimmed by 1 base and J by 6 bases, leaving 15 bases between them. DNA of the CDR3: TGTGCCAGCAGCTTAGGGCAGACGAGGTTCTCCGGGGAGCTGTTTTTT. It encodes CASSLGQTRFSGELFF.

This sequence joins TRBV9 and TRBJ2-7; TRBD2 might be the D (6 bases). Germline CDR1 and CDR2: SGDLS and YYNGEE. The CDR3 runs to 17 residues. V lost 3 bases and J 11 bases, leaving 30 bases between the germline ends. The CDR3 sequence: CASSAGGDLRYTTRKYF. Here the CDR3 DNA reads TGTGCCAGCAGCGCCGGAGGGGACCTTCGGTACACAACGAGGAAGTACTTC.

The V gene is TRBV15, the J gene TRBJ2-5; 9 bases map to TRBD2. The CDR3 has 18 residues. Germline CDR1 LNHNV, CDR2 YYDKDF (reference sequence). With V trimmed by 1 base and J by 7 bases, 16 bases remained unmatched. As DNA, the CDR3 is TGTGCCACCAGCAGAGGTACTGATGCAAGCGGGAGGCCAGGGACCCAGTACTTC. Translating gives CATSRGTDASGRPGTQYF.

The gene calls are TRBV19 and TRBJ2-4, with 9 bases lining up with TRBD1. The trim removed 3 bases at V and 7 bases at J, leaving 4 bases unmatched. The CDR3 consists of 14 residues. Germline V gene lookup returns CDR1 LNHDA and CDR2 SQIVND (reference sequence). The CDR3 DNA follows: TGTGCCAGTAGTATTATAGGGACAGGGAACATTCAGTACTTC. Protein product: CASSIIGTGNIQYF.

This clone appeared once. The chain carries TRBV15 and TRBJ2-1; TRBD2 matches at 10 bases. V gave up 2 bases and J gave up 2 bases; unmatched junction bases: 3. CDR3 length: 16 residues. The germline gives CDR1 LNHNV, CDR2 YYDKDF (reference sequence). CDR3 nucleotides: TGTGCCACCAGCAGAACTAGCGGGATGACCTACAATGAGCAGTTCTTC. This codes for CATSRTSGMTYNEQFF.

Of note for this clone: Distinct nucleotide sequences in the sample also encode this CDR3. The rearrangement uses TRBV11-3 and TRBJ2-1; 9 bases agree with TRBD2. This CDR3 region has 15 residues. Germline V gene data show CDR1 as SGHNT and CDR2 as YENEEA. V shed 4 bases, J shed 4 bases, and the junction held 5 bases outside the gene matches. The CDR3 here is CASSSLAGAYNEQFF. In nucleotides, the CDR3 is TGTGCCAGCAGCTCCTTAGCGGGGGCTTACAATGAGCAGTTCTTC.

The chain uses TRBV27 and TRBJ2-2; 7 bases align to TRBD1. CDR3 length equals 15 residues. Trimming at V came to 6 bases and at J to 4 bases, leaving 8 bases not matched to a gene. Germline V CDR1 and CDR2: MNHEY, SMNVEV (reference sequence). The CDR3 DNA reads as TGTGCCAGCAGAAGGCGACAGGGCAGCACCGGGGAGCTGTTTTTT. This gives the protein CASRRRQGSTGELFF.

V usage is TRBV7-3 and J usage is TRBJ2-1; TRBD2 agrees at 15 bases. Germline CDR1 is SGHTA and CDR2 is FQGTGA. The CDR3 has 17 residues. The trim removed 5 bases at V and 7 bases at J, leaving 9 bases unmatched. The CDR3 here is CASSGQGLAGGTNEQFF. Here the CDR3 DNA reads TGTGCCAGCAGCGGGCAGGGACTAGCGGGAGGTACGAATGAGCAGTTCTTC.

The V and J genes are TRBV2 and TRBJ2-3; unclear D gene. The V and J ends lost 6 bases and 10 bases respectively, with 23 bases between them. The CDR3 length is 15 residues. The germline V gene has CDR1 SNHLY and CDR2 FYNNEI. CDR3 protein: CASSAQLGLAPPQYF. CDR3 in DNA: TGTGCCAGCAGCGCGCAGCTGGGTTTAGCTCCCCCGCAGTATTTT. Supplemented by reference TRBV2 and TRBJ2-3, the full variable domain reads EPEVTQTPSHQVTQMGQEVILRCVPISNHLYFYWYRQILGQKVEFLVSFYNNEISEKSEIFDDQFSVERPDGSNFTLKIRSTKLEDSAMYFCASSAQLGLAPPQYFGPGTRLTVL.

This chain uses TRBV7-2 with TRBJ2-7; the match to TRBD1 covers 10 bases. Trimming at V came to 5 bases and at J to 5 bases, leaving 6 bases not matched to a gene. Per germline, CDR1 SGHTA and CDR2 FQGNSA. CDR3 length: 14 residues. The CDR3: CASSIRQGADEQYF. For the CDR3, the DNA is TGTGCCAGCAGCATCCGACAGGGGGCGGACGAGCAGTACTTC.

The CDR3 here is CASSITGQETQYF. The CDR3 DNA follows: TGCGCCAGCAGTATAACGGGACAAGAGACCCAGTACTTC. The genes are TRBV10-1 and TRBJ2-5; D may be TRBD2 (5 bases). The length of the CDR3 is 13 residues. V lost 5 bases to trimming and J lost 2 bases, with 9 bases between them. Germline V CDR1 and CDR2: WNHNN, SYGVQD (reference sequence).

The rearrangement joins TRBV9 to TRBJ2-1; TRBD2 agrees at 11 bases. The ends lost 4 bases at V and 4 bases at J; junction bases unmatched: 1. Germline assignment: CDR1 SGDLS and CDR2 YYNGEE. This CDR3 has 14 residues. CDR3 bases: TGTGCCAGCAGCCCTAGCGGGAGGTACAATGAGCAGTTCTTC. Translated, it gives CASSPSGRYNEQFF.

The rearrangement links TRBV21-1 to TRBJ2-7. TRBV21-1 is a listed pseudogene. CDR3 length: 14 residues. This CDR3 reads CASISTGTVYEQYF. CDR3 nucleotide sequence: TGTGCCAGCATCTCCACAGGGACTGTCTACGAGCAGTACTTC.

The rearrangement links TRBV7-8 to TRBJ2-7, with 10 nucleotides matching TRBD1. CDR1 and CDR2 from the germline V gene are SGHVS and FQNEAQ. This CDR3 has 17 amino acids. V lost 1 base to trimming and J lost 1 base; unmatched junction nucleotides: 7. CDR3 in amino acids: CASSLVSGQGGSYEQYF. The CDR3, as DNA: TGTGCCAGCAGCTTAGTGAGTGGACAGGGGGGATCCTACGAGCAGTACTTC.

This clone has a single count. This chain links TRBV7-2 with TRBJ2-5; D is possibly TRBD1 or TRBD2 (5 bases each). The V gene's germline CDR1 is SGHTA and CDR2 FQGNSA. Trimming stripped 8 bases from V and 2 bases from J, with 18 bases between. The CDR3 totals 15 residues. The CDR3 DNA reads as TGTGCCAGCTCGAAAGGGTTCTGGGGGCAAGAGACCCAGTACTTC. Amino acid sequence: CASSKGFWGQETQYF.

The J gene is TRBJ2-1, the V gene TRBV18; 7 bases are shared with TRBD2. The V gene's germline CDR1 is KGHSH and CDR2 LQKENI. After removal of 4 bases from V and 0 bases from J, the junction contained 9 bases not matched to a gene. This CDR3 spans 17 amino acids. As DNA, the CDR3 is TGTGCCAGCTCACGGGAAATAGGCGGGAGCTCCTACAATGAGCAGTTCTTC. It encodes CASSREIGGSSYNEQFF.

The chain couples TRBV6-5 to TRBJ2-2, with D possibly being TRBD1 (5 bases). CDR1 is MNHEY and CDR2 is SVGAGI in the germline V gene. This CDR3 region has 14 residues. Between the trimmed V and J ends, which lost 5 bases and 4 bases, there was a span of 11 bases. The CDR3 nucleotides are TGTGCCAGCAGTCCGACAGTTTCCACCGGGGAGCTGTTTTTT. The encoded protein is CASSPTVSTGELFF.

Remarks on this clone: The same CDR3 is also encoded by other DNA sequences in this sample. This sequence joins TRBV5-1 and TRBJ2-7; 9 positions agree with TRBD1. The CDR3 is 15 residues long. V lost 0 bases to trimming and J lost 4 bases; unmatched junction nucleotides: 5. Germline CDR1 SGHRS, CDR2 YFSETQ. The DNA of the CDR3 is TGCGCCAGCAGCTTGGGCGGGACAGGGAGGTACGAGCAGTACTTC. Translation: CASSLGGTGRYEQYF. Supplemented by reference TRBV5-1 and TRBJ2-7, the full variable domain reads KAGVTQTPRYLIKTRGQQVTLSCSPISGHRSVSWYQQTPGQGLQFLFEYFSETQRNKGNFPGRFSGRQFSNSRSEMNVSTLELGDSALYLCASSLGGTGRYEQYFGPGTRLTVT.

The genes are TRBV4-2 and TRBJ2-7; D remains unclear. The germline V gene has CDR1 LGHNA and CDR2 YNFKEQ. V was trimmed by 0 bases and J by 0 bases, leaving 12 bases between them. The CDR3 runs to 16 residues. The CDR3 loop reads CASSQDLSRYSYEQYF. CDR3 coding DNA: TGTGCCAGCAGCCAAGATCTTTCCCGGTACTCCTACGAGCAGTACTTC.

The V and J genes are TRBV11-2 and TRBJ2-5; tentative D call: TRBD1 (5 bases). V lost 5 bases to trimming and J lost 5 bases, with 15 bases between them. From germline, CDR1 is SGHAT and CDR2 FQNNGV. This CDR3 is built from 14 residues. The CDR3 loop is CASSPGQGPETQYF. Here the CDR3 DNA reads TGTGCCAGCAGCCCCGGCCAGGGTCCCGAGACCCAGTACTTC.

The chain combines TRBV5-1 with TRBJ2-6, with D possibly TRBD2 on 5 matching bases. V was shortened by 4 bases and J by 4 bases, with 18 bases between the two germline ends. The CDR3 has 17 amino acids. From germline, CDR1 is SGHRS and CDR2 YFSETQ. CDR3 DNA sequence: TGCGCCAGCAGCCCCCGTCCGGGGTCACCAGGGGCCAACGTCCTGACTTTC. Residues: CASSPRPGSPGANVLTF.

This clone was observed once. This chain joins TRBV5-4 and TRBJ2-4; D possibly corresponds to TRBD2 (6 bases). V was cut by 1 base and J by 6 bases, with 20 bases left in between. CDR3 length: 17 residues. The germline V gene encodes CDR1 SGHNT and CDR2 YYREEE (reference sequence). CDR3 residues: CASSLRSGSGSGNIQYF. The CDR3 DNA reads TGTGCCAGCAGCTTGCGCTCCGGGAGCGGGTCAGGAAACATTCAGTACTTC. Full variable domain (outside the CDR3, taken from reference TRBV5-4 and TRBJ2-4): ETGVTQSPTHLIKTRGQQVTLRCSSQSGHNTVSWYQQALGQGPQFIFQYYREEENGRGNFPPRFSGLQFPNYSSELNVNALELDDSALYLCASSLRSGSGSGNIQYFGAGTRLSVL.

The chain employs TRBV5-1 and TRBJ1-3, with 9 bases aligning to TRBD1. V was pared by 0 bases and J by 2 bases, with 6 bases of the junction left unmatched. This CDR3 comprises 17 residues. Germline V gene sequence: CDR1 SGHRS, CDR2 YFSETQ. The DNA of the CDR3 is TGCGCCAGCAGCTTGGTTGGACAGGGGAGAACTGGAAACACCATATATTTT. This translates into CASSLVGQGRTGNTIYF. The complete variable domain, with remaining parts taken from reference TRBV5-1 and TRBJ1-3, reads KAGVTQTPRYLIKTRGQQVTLSCSPISGHRSVSWYQQTPGQGLQFLFEYFSETQRNKGNFPGRFSGRQFSNSRSEMNVSTLELGDSALYLCASSLVGQGRTGNTIYFGEGSWLTVV.